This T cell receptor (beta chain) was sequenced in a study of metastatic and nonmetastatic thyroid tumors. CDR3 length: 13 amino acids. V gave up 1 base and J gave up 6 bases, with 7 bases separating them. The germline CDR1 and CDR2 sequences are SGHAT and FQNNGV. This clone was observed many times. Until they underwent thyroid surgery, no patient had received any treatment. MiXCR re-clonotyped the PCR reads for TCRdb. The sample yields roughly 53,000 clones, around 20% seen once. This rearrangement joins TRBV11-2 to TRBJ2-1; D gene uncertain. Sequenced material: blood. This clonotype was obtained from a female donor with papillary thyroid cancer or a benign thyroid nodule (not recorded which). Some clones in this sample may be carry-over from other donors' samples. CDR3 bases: TGTGCCAGCAGCTTAGTTCGAGGCAATGAGCAGTTCTTC. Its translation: CASSLVRGNEQFF.